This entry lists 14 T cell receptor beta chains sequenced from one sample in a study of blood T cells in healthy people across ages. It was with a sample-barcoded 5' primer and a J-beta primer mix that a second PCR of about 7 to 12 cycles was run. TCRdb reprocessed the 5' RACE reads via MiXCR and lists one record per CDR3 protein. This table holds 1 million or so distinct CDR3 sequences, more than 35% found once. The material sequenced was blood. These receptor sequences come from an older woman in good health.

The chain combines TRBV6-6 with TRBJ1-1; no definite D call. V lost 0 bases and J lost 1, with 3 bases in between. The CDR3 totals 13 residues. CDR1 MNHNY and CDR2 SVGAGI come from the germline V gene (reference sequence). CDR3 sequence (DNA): TGTGCCAGCAGTTACTCCCAGAACACTGAAGCTTTCTTT. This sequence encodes CASSYSQNTEAFF.

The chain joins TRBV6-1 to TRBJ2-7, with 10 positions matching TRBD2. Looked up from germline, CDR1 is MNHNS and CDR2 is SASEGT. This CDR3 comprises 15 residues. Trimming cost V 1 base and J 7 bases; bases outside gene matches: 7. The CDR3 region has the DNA TGTGCCAGCAGTGAAGGGAGCGGGAGGGCCAGGGAGCAGTACTTC. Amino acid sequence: CASSEGSGRAREQYF.

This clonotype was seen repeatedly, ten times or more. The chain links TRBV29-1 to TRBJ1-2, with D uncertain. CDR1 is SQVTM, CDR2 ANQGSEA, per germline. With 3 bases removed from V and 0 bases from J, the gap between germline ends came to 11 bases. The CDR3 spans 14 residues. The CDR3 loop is CSVEQQTPNYGYTF. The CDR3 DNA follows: TGCAGCGTTGAGCAGCAGACTCCTAACTATGGCTACACCTTC. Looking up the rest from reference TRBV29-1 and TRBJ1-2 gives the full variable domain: SAVISQKPSRDICQRGTSLTIQCQVDSQVTMMFWYRQQPGQSLTLIATANQGSEATYESGFVIDKFPISRPNLTFSTLTVSNMSPEDSSIYLCSVEQQTPNYGYTFGSGTRLTVV.

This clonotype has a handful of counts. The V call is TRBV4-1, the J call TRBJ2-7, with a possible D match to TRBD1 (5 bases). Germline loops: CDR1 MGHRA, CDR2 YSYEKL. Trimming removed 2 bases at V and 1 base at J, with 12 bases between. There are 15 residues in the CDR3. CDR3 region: CASSQRTLGSYEQYF. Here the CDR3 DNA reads TGCGCCAGCAGCCAAAGGACATTAGGGTCCTACGAGCAGTACTTC.

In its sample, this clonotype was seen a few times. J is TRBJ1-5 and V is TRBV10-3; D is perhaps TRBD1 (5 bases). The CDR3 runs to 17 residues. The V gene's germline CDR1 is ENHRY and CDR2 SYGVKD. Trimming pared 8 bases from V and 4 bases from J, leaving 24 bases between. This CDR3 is CAIGAATPGGENQPQHF. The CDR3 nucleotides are TGTGCCATCGGGGCGGCCACACCGGGGGGGGAAAATCAGCCCCAGCATTTT.

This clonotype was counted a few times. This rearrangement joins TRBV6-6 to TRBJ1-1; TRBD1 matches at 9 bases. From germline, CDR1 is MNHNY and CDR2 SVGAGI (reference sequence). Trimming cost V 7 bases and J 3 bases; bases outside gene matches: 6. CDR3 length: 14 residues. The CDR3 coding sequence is TGTGCCAGCACCGAGGGACAGGGATACACTGAAGCTTTCTTT. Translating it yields CASTEGQGYTEAFF.

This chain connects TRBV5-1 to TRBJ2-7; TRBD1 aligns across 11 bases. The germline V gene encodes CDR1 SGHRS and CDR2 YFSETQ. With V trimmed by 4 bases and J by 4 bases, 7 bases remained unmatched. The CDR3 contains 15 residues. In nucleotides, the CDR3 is TGCGCCAGCAGCCAATGGACAGGGGGCGGTTACGAGCAGTACTTC. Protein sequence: CASSQWTGGGYEQYF. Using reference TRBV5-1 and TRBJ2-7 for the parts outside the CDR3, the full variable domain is KAGVTQTPRYLIKTRGQQVTLSCSPISGHRSVSWYQQTPGQGLQFLFEYFSETQRNKGNFPGRFSGRQFSNSRSEMNVSTLELGDSALYLCASSQWTGGGYEQYFGPGTRLTVT.

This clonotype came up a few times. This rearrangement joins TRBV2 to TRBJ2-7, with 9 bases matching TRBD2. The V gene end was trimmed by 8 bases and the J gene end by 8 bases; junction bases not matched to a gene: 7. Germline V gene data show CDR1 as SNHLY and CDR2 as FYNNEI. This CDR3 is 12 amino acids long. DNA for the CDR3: TGTGCCAGCCCGGCGCTAGCGGGAAAGCAGTACTTC. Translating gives CASPALAGKQYF.

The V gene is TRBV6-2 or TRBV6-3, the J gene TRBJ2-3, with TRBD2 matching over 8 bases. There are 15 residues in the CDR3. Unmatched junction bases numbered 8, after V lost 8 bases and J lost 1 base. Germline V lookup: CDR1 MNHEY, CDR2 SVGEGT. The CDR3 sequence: CASAGLAGGTDTQYF. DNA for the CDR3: TGTGCCAGCGCGGGGCTAGCGGGTGGCACAGATACGCAGTATTTT.

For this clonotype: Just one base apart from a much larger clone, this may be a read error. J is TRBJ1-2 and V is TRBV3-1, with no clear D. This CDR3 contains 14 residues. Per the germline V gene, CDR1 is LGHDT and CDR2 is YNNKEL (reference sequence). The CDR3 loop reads CACSQARSGGGYTF. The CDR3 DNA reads TGTGCCTGCAGCCAAGCCAGATCGGGCGGTGGCTACACCTTC.

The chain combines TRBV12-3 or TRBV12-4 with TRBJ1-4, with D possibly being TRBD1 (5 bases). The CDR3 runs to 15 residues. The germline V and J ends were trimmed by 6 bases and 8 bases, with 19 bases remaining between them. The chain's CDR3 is CASSLGAKGTEKLFF. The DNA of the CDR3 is TGTGCCAGCAGCCTAGGGGCTAAGGGGACCGAAAAACTGTTTTTT.

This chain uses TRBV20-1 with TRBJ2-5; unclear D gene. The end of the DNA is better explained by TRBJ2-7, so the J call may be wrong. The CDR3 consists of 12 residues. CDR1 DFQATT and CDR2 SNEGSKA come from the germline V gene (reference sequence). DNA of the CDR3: TGCAGTGTTCAACCGAGTTCCGACGAGCAGTACTTC. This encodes CSVQPSSDEQYF.

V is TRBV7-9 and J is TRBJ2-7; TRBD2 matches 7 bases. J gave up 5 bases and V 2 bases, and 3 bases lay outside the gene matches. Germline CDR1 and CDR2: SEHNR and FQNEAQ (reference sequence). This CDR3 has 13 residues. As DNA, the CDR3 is TGTGCCAGCAGCTTAATGGGAGGGAACGAGCAGTACTTC. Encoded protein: CASSLMGGNEQYF.

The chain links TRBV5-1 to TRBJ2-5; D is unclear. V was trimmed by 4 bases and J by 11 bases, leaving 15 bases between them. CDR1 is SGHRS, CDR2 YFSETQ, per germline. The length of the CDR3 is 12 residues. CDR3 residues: CASSPYVDEQYF. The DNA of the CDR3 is TGCGCCAGCAGCCCCTATGTGGATGAGCAGTACTTC.